This TCR beta chain was profiled in a study of blood T cell repertoires in COVID-19. Study context: Sample material is recorded as cDNA or gDNA derived from T cells, B-cell-depleted T cells, or PBMCs.

The age range of participants was about 18 to 90 years, with residence in 20 to 25 US areas. Contact with a PCR-confirmed or clinician-diagnosed COVID-19 case occurred within 2 weeks of entry. V was shortened by 5 bases and J by 4 bases, with 10 bases between the two germline ends. Germline V lookup: CDR1 SGHVS, CDR2 FQNEAQ. The length of the CDR3 is 13 residues. In the source study's methods: Amplification of reference gene primers was used by the study to estimate nucleated cell counts. The data were produced by immunoSEQ multiplex PCR, yet TCRdb's version contains in-frame clones alone and is incomplete. From that table come the V and J calls and clone size; the DNA was used to work out D and trimming. The data show around 330,000 clones, with 85% seen just once and under 2% held by the top ten.

This chain connects TRBV7-8 to TRBJ2-3; D gene ambiguous. This sequence originates from a woman aged 25 to 45 who had been exposed to COVID-19. Sequences were obtained from PBMCs or T cells enriched from blood (not recorded which). The CDR3 protein is CASSRPGADTQYF. The CDR3 DNA sequence: TGTGCCAGCAGCCGGCCGGGTGCAGATACGCAGTATTTT. The variable domain in full, completed from reference TRBV7-8 and TRBJ2-3, reads GAGVSQSPRYKVAKRGQDVALRCDPISGHVSLFWYQQALGQGPEFLTYFQNEAQLDKSGLPSDRFFAERPEGSVSTLKIQRTQQEDSAVYLCASSRPGADTQYFGPGTRLTVL.